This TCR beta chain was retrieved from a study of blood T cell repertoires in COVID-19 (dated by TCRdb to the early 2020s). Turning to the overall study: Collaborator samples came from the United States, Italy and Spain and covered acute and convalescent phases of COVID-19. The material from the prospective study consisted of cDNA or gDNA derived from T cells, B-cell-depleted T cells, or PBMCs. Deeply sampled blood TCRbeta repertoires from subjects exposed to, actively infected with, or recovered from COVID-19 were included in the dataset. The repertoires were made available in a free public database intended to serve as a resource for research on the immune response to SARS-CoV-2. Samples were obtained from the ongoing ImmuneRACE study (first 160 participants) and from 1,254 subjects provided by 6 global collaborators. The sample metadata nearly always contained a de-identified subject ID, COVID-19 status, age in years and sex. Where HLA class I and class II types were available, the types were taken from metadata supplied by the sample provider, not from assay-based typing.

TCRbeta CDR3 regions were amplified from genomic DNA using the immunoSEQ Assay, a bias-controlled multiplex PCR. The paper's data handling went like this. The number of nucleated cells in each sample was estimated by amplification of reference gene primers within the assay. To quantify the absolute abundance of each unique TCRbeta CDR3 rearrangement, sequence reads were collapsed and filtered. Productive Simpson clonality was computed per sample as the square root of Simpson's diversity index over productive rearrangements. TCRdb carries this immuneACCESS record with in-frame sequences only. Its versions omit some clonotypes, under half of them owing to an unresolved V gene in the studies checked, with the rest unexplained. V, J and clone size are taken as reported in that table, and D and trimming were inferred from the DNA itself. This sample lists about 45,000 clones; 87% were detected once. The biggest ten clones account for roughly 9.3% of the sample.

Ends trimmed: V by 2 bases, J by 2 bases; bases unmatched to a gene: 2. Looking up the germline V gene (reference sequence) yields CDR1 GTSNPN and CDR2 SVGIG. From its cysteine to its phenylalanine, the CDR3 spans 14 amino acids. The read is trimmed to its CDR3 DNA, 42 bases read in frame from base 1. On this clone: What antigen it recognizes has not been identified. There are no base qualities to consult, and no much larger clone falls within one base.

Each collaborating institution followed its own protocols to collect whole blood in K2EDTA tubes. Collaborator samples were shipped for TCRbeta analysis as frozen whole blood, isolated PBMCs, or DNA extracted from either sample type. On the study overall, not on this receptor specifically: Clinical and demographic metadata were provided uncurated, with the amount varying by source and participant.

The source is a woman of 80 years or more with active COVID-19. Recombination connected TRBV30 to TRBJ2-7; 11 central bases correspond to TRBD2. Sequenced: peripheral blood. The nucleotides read TGTGCCTGGAGTAGTAGCGGGGGGGCCTACGAGCAGTACTTC. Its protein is CAWSSSGGAYEQYF.